Sequencing of this T cell receptor beta chain was carried out in a study of blood T cell repertoires in COVID-19. Study context: Spain, Italy and the United States supplied samples that represented acute and convalescent COVID-19.

Germline CDR1 SGHKS, CDR2 YYEKEE (reference sequence). V gave up 5 bases and J gave up 0 bases, with 12 bases separating them. The CDR3 runs 15 residues. Generated by immunoSEQ multiplex PCR, the TCRdb table keeps only in-frame clones and is missing some. Of roughly 140,000 clones detected, about four fifths appear once; the ten largest clones hold about 7%. Sequenced: peripheral blood. The clonotype comes from a human donor in a cohort sampled during active COVID-19. The chain is built from TRBV5-5 and TRBJ1-3; no definite D call. The CDR3 protein is CASRREATSGNTIYF. Here the CDR3 DNA reads TGTGCCAGCAGGAGAGAGGCAACCTCTGGAAACACCATATATTTT.